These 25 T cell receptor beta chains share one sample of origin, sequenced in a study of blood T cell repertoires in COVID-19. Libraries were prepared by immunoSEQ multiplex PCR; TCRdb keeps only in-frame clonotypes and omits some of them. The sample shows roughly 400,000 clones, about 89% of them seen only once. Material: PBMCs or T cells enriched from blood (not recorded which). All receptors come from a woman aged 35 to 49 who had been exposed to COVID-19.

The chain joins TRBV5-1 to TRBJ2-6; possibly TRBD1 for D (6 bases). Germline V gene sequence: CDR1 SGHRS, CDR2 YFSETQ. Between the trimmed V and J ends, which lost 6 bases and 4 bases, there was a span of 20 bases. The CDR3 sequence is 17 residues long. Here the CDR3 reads CASTEIGQSSGANVLTF. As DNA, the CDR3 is TGCGCCAGCACCGAGATCGGACAGTCCTCGGGGGCCAACGTCCTGACTTTC.

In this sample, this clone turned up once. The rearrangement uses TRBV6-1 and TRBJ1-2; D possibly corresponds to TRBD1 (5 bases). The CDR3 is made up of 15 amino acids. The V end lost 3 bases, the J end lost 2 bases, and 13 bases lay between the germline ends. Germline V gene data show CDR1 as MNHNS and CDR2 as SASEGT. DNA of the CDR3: TGTGCCAGCAGTGAGTACCAGGGAATCAACTATGGCTACACCTTC. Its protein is CASSEYQGINYGYTF.

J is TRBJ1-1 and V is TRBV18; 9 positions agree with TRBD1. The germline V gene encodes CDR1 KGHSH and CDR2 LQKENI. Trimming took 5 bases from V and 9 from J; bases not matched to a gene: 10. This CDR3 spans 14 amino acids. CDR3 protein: CASSSDTGTGKAFF. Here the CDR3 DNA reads TGTGCCAGCTCATCAGATACCGGGACAGGGAAAGCTTTCTTT.

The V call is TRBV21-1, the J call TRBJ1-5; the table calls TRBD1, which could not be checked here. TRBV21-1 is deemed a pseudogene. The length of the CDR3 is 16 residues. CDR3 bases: TGTGCCAGCAGCAAAAATCCGACAGAGCGCAATCAGCCCCAGCATTTT. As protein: CASSKNPTERNQPQHF.

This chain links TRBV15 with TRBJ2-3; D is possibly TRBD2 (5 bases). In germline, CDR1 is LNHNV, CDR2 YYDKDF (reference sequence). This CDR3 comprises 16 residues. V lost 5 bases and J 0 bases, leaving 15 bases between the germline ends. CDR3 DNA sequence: TGTGCCACCAGCCCTCGGGGTGGCGGTAGCACAGATACGCAGTATTTT. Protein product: CATSPRGGGSTDTQYF. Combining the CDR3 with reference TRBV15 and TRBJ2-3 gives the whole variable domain DAMVIQNPRYQVTQFGKPVTLSCSQTLNHNVMYWYQQKSSQAPKLLFHYYDKDFNNEADTPDNFQSRRPNTSFCFLDIRSPGLGDTAMYLCATSPRGGGSTDTQYFGPGTRLTVL.

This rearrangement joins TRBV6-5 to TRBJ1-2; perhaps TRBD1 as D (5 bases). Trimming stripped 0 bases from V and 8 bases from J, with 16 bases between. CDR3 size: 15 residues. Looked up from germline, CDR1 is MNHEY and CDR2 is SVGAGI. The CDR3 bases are TGTGCCAGCAGTTACTCGTTGGCAGGGCGAGGAGGCTACACCTTC. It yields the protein CASSYSLAGRGGYTF.

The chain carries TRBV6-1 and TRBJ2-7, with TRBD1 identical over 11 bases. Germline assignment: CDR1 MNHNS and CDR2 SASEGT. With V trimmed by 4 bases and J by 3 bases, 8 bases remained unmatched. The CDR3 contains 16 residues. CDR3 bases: TGTGCCAGCAGTGCCTCACGGGGGACAGGGGGCTACGAGCAGTACTTC. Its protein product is CASSASRGTGGYEQYF.

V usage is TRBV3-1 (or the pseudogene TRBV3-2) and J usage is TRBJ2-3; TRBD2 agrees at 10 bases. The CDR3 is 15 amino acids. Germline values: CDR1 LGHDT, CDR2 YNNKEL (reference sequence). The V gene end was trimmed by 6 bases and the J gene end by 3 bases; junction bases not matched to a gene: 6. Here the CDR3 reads CASRKRGGETDTQYF. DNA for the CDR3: TGTGCCAGCAGGAAGCGGGGGGGGGAGACAGATACGCAGTATTTT.

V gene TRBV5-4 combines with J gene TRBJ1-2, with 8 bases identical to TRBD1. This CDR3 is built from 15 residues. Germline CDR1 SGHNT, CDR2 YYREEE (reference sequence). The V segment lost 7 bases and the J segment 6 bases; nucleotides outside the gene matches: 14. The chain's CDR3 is CASHTTGDRGDGYTF. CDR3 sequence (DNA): TGTGCCAGCCATACCACGGGAGACAGGGGTGATGGCTACACCTTC.

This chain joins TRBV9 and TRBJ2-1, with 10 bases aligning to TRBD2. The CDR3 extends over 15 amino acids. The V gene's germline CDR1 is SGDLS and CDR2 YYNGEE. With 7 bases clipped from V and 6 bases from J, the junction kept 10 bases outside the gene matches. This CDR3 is CASGAGGPGGNEQFF. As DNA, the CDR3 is TGTGCCAGCGGAGCGGGAGGGCCAGGGGGCAATGAGCAGTTCTTC.

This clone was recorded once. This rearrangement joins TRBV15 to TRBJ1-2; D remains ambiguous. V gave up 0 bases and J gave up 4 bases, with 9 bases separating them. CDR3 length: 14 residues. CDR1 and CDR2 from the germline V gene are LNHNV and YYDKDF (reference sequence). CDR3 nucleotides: TGTGCCACCAGCAGAGAACCGAGGAGCTATGGCTACACCTTC. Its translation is CATSREPRSYGYTF.

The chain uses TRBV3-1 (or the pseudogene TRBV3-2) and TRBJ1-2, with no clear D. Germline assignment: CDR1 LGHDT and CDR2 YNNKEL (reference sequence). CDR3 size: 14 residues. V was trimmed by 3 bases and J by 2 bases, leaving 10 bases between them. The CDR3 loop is CASSHSDINYGYTF. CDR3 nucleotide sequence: TGTGCCAGCAGCCACTCAGATATCAACTATGGCTACACCTTC.

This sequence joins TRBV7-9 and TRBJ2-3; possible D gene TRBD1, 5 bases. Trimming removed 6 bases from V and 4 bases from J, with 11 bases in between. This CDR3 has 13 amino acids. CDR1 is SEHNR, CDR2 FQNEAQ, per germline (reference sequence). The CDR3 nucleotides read TGTGCCAGCAGTTCTAGGGGCTCAGATACGCAGTATTTT. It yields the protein CASSSRGSDTQYF.

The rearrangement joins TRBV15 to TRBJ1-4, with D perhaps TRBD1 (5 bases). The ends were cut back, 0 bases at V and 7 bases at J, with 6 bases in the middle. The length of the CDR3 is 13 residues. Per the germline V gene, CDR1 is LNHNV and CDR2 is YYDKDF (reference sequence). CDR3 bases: TGTGCCACCAGCAGAGATCAGGGTGAAAAACTGTTTTTT. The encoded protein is CATSRDQGEKLFF.

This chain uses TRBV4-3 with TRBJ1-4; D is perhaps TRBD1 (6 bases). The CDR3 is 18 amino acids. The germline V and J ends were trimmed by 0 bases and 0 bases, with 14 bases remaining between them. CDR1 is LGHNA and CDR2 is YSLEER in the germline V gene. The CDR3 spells CASSQDWGGGSTNEKLFF. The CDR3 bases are TGCGCCAGCAGCCAAGATTGGGGGGGCGGCTCAACTAATGAAAAACTGTTTTTT.

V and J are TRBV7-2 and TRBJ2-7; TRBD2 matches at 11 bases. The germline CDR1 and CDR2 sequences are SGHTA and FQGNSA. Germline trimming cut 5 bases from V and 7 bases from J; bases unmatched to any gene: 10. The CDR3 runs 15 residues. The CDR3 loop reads CASSATLAGGGEQYF. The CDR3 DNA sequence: TGTGCCAGCAGCGCTACCCTAGCGGGGGGAGGGGAGCAGTACTTC. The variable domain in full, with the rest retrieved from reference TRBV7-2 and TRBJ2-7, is GAGVSQSPSNKVTEKGKDVELRCDPISGHTALYWYRQSLGQGLEFLIYFQGNSAPDKSGLPSDRFSAERTGGSVSTLTIQRTQQEDSAVYLCASSATLAGGGEQYFGPGTRLTVT.

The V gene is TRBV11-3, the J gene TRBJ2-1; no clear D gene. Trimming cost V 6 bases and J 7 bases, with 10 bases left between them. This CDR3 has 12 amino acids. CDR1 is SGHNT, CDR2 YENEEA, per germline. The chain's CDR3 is CASRANSNEQFF. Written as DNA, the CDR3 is TGTGCCAGCAGGGCGAACAGTAATGAGCAGTTCTTC.

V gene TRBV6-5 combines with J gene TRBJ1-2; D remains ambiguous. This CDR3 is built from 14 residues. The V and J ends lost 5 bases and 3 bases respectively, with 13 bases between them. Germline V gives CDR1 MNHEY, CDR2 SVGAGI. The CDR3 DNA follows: TGTGCCAGCAGTCCTTCACCTACGCACTATGGCTACACCTTC. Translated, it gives CASSPSPTHYGYTF.

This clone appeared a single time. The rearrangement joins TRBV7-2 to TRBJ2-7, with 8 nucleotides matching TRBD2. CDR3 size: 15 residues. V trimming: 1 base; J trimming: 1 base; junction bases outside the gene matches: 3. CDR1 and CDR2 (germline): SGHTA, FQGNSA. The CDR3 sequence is CASSLGSGSSYEQYF. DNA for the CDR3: TGTGCCAGCAGCTTAGGAAGCGGGAGTTCCTACGAGCAGTACTTC.

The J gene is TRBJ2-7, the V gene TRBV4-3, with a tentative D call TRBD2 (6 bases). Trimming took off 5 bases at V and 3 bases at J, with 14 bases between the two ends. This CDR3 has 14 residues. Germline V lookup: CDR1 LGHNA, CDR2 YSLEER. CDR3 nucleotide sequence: TGCGCCAGCAGCGTTAGCGGCCCTATCTACGAGCAGTACTTC. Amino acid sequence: CASSVSGPIYEQYF.

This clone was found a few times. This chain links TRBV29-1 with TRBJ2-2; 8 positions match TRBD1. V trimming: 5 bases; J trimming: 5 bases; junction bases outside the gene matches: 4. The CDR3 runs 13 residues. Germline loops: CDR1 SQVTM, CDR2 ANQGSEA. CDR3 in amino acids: CSVLTGVTGELFF. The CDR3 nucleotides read TGCAGCGTTTTGACAGGGGTAACCGGGGAGCTGTTTTTT.

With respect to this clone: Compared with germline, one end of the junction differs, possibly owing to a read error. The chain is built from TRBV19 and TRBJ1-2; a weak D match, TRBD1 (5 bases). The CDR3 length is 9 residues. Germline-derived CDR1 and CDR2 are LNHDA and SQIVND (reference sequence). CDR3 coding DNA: TGTGCCAGTAGGGACATTGAACTCTTC. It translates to CASRDIELF.

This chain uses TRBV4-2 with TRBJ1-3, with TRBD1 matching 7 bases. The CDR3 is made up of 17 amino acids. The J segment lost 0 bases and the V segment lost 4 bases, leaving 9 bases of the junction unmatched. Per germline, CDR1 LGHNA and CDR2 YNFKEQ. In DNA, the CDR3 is TGTGCCAGCAGCCCCTACCTAGGGGGCAGCTCTGGAAACACCATATATTTT. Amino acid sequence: CASSPYLGGSSGNTIYF.

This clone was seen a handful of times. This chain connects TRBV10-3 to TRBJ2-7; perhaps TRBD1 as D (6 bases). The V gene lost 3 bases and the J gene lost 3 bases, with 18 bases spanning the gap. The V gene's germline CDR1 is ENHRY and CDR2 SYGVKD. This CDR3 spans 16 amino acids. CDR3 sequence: CAISDPLQGGVYEQYF. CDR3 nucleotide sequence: TGTGCCATCAGTGACCCCCTCCAAGGGGGTGTCTACGAGCAGTACTTC.

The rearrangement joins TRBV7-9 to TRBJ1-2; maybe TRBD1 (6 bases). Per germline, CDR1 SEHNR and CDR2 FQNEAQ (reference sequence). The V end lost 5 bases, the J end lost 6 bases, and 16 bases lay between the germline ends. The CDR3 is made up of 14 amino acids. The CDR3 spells CASSATGSINGYTF. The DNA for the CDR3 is TGTGCCAGCAGCGCAACAGGGTCAATAAATGGCTACACCTTC.